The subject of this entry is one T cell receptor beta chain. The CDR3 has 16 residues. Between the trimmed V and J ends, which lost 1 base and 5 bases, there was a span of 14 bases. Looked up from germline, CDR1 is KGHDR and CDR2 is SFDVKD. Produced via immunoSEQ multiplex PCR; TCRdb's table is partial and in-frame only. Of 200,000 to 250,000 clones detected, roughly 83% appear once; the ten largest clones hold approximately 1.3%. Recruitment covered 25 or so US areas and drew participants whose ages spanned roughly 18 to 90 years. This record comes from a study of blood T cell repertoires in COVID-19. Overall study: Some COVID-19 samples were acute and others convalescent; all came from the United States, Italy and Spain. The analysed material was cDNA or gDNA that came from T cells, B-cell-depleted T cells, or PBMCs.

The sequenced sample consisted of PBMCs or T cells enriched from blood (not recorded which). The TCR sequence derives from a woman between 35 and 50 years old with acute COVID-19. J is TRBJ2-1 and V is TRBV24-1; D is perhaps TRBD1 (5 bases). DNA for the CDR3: TGTGCCACCAGTGATTTCCGAAAGGGGCCCAACAATGAGCAGTTCTTC. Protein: CATSDFRKGPNNEQFF.